This T cell receptor beta chain is drawn from a study of PD-1 blockade in classical Hodgkin lymphoma (dated by TCRdb to about 2020). At the level of the whole study: Nivolumab dosing was 3 mg/kg intravenously every 2 weeks, continuing until either disease progression or unacceptable toxicity. A peripheral blood immune signature of response to PD-1 blockade in classical Hodgkin lymphoma was defined using TCR beta sequencing and CyTOF.

The Qiagen DNeasy kit was used to extract genomic DNA from unsorted PBMCs and from the negatively selected CD4+ and CD8+ fractions. TCR beta CDR3 regions were amplified by immunoSEQ multiplex PCR using primers annealing to V and J segments. Amplification bias was minimized using a synthetic immune receptor repertoire, and residual bias was removed computationally after sequencing. The original pipeline was this. Repertoire diversity was quantified as the Shannon entropy index using custom Python scripts. Unsorted, CD4+ and CD8+ repertoires were examined separately, except in combined analyses, for which CD4+ and CD8+ sequences were merged in silico. A clone was considered expanded if an increase in frequency of at least 2-fold after treatment relative to C1D1 was found, and a pseudocount of 0.5 was applied to clones undetected at baseline. Singleton clones were defined as clones with 0 or 1 copy at C1D1, and non-singleton clones were defined as clones with 2 or more copies. Clones expanded in unsorted samples were annotated as CD4+, CD8+ or unknown by matching protein sequences in sorted samples from the same patient. Diversity changes from C1D1 to C4D1 were tested in paired samples using Wilcoxon tests. TCRdb provides this immuneACCESS table in a form limited to in-frame rearrangements. Some clones are lacking; in checked studies, under half of them reflect an unresolved V gene, and why the rest are absent is not known. The V and J calls and clone size are taken from that table; D and trimming were inferred from the DNA. The sample table shows 89,000 or so clones, and about nine tenths are seen once. About 2.7% of the sample comes from the top ten.

The sample's time point label, decoded: cycle 2 day 1 (C2D1) of nivolumab. All trial patients had relapsed after autologous stem cell transplantation, with cohorts A, B and C differing in prior brentuximab vedotin exposure. The trial cohort included 50 or so patients with relapsed/refractory classical Hodgkin lymphoma, and each patient had a best overall response of complete response, partial response or progressive disease. Trial patients were treated with single-agent nivolumab in the multi-cohort phase II CheckMate 205 trial. An independent review committee assessed best overall response by applying the 2007 International Working Group response criteria. PBMCs from the trial were collected at three points: immediately before nivolumab initiation (C1D1), and during therapy at cycle 2 day 1 and cycle 4 day 1. Peripheral blood was collected in 8 mL Vacutainer Cell Preparation Tubes, from which PBMCs were isolated by centrifugation and then cryopreserved.

The CDR1 and CDR2 encoded by the germline V gene are LGHNA and YNFKEQ. V is cut by 3 bases and J by 0 bases, and the space between the germline ends is 21 bases. Reading from cysteine to phenylalanine, the CDR3 counts 19 amino acids. Solely the CDR3 DNA is kept, with 57 bases framed from the first base. What the study reported, not specific to this receptor: Trial patients achieving complete response had baseline diversity similar to newly diagnosed patients, whereas partial responders and progressors had significantly lower diversity. Only a single clinical trial cohort was studied, and what caused the repertoire differences, possibly disease activity or prior therapy, remained undefined. Lower diversity was observed in patients in whom nivolumab was started less than 1 year after ASCT, and these patients were excluded from later analyses so that confounding by immune reconstitution would be avoided. Newly diagnosed patients were reported to have lower baseline TCR diversity than healthy donors, and relapsed/refractory patients were reported to have lower baseline TCR diversity still. A significant rise by C4D1 was seen in CD4+ but not CD8+ TCR diversity (p=0.0027 vs p=0.16), with the rise being most apparent in complete responders (p=0.02).

As concerns this clone: Its cognate antigen has yet to be identified. Nothing much larger sits one base from this clone, and base qualities are not available.

This receptor was identified in a human donor with classical Hodgkin lymphoma. Here the chain combines TRBV4-2 and TRBJ1-3, with a tentative D gene TRBD1 over 5 matching bases. Source: peripheral blood mononuclear cells (PBMCs), taken before the second cycle of nivolumab. CDR3 loop: CASSHLVYGQGFSGNTIYF. DNA sequence: TGTGCCAGCAGCCATCTAGTATATGGGCAGGGTTTCTCTGGAAACACCATATATTTT.